The 22 T cell receptor beta chains below come from one sample, sequenced in a study of spatial heterogeneity in lung cancer (dated by TCRdb to between 2018 and 2021). The receptor library was made with 5' RACE. The sample was run on a NextSeq 500. TCRdb reprocessing: public reads trimmed at Q25 with fastp, clones called with MiXCR, in-frame beta chains kept. One record per CDR3 amino acid sequence lists the most common genes and DNA. The sample table records some 78,000 distinct CDR3 sequences; around 7.8% of these occur just once. The top ten constitute 6.8% of the sample. The sample's time point label, decoded: sample taken at primary tumor resection. The sample was PBMCs, taken at surgery. Receptors were obtained from a male donor with early-stage non-small cell lung cancer.

The J gene is TRBJ2-1, the V gene TRBV25-1; 11 bases agree with TRBD2. Germline V gene lookup returns CDR1 MGHDK and CDR2 SYGVNS. The CDR3 is 15 amino acids. V gave up 6 bases and J gave up 8 bases; unmatched junction bases: 9. CDR3 bases: TGTGCCAGCAGCGCCGTAGCGGGAGGGATCGATGAGCAGTTCTTC. Translating gives CASSAVAGGIDEQFF.

This clonotype has just a few counts. V and J are TRBV7-2 and TRBJ2-7; 10 nucleotides match TRBD2. With V trimmed by 3 bases and J by 6 bases, 2 bases remained unmatched. CDR1 and CDR2 from the germline V gene are SGHTA and FQGNSA. The CDR3 length is 13 residues. CDR3 nucleotides: TGTGCCAGCAGCTTTCTAGCGGGAGCCGAGCAGTACTTC. As protein: CASSFLAGAEQYF.

This clonotype rates as large. The chain carries TRBV2 and TRBJ1-1; D unresolved. V dropped 6 bases and J dropped 1 base, with 9 bases sitting between them. Looked up from germline, CDR1 is SNHLY and CDR2 is FYNNEI. There are 13 residues in the CDR3. CDR3 sequence reads: CASRQQPNTEAFF. The CDR3, as DNA: TGTGCCAGCAGGCAACAGCCGAACACTGAAGCTTTCTTT.

Many counts were recorded for this clonotype. The rearrangement links TRBV2 to TRBJ2-6; maybe TRBD1 (5 bases). This CDR3 is built from 15 residues. The V end lost 6 bases, the J end lost 4 bases, and 13 bases lay between the germline ends. CDR1 is SNHLY, CDR2 FYNNEI, per germline. The CDR3 bases are TGTGCCAGCAGCGCTACAGGCTCCGGGGCCAACGTCCTGACTTTC. Its protein is CASSATGSGANVLTF.

This clonotype was observed a handful of times. CDR3 bases: TGTGCTAGTGGTTTGGTACGGGGGCCTGAAGCTTTCTTT. It encodes CASGLVRGPEAFF. The chain joins TRBV12-5 to TRBJ1-1; tentatively, D is TRBD1 (6 bases). The CDR3 sequence is 13 residues long. Germline V CDR1 and CDR2: LGHNT, FRNRAP. Trimming took 0 bases from V and 6 from J, leaving 8 bases between them.

The rearrangement uses TRBV19 and TRBJ1-2, with a weak D call TRBD1 (6 bases). CDR3 length: 15 residues. Trimming took 3 bases from V and 6 from J, leaving 17 bases between them. Germline CDR1 reads LNHDA; CDR2 reads SQIVND (reference sequence). The CDR3 coding sequence is TGTGCCAGTAGTATCTTCTCAGGGGAGGCTGATGGCTACACCTTC. This translates into CASSIFSGEADGYTF.

The chain recombines TRBV5-1 with TRBJ2-3, with a possible D match to TRBD2 (5 bases). Germline CDR1 reads SGHRS; CDR2 reads YFSETQ. V was pared by 0 bases and J by 2 bases, with 10 bases between. The CDR3 totals 15 residues. The CDR3 DNA reads TGCGCCAGCAGCTTGGACCAGCGGAACACAGATACGCAGTATTTT. As protein: CASSLDQRNTDTQYF.

The V gene is TRBV30, the J gene TRBJ2-1, with D hard to call. The V end was cut by 7 bases, the J end by 6 bases, with 13 bases between. Germline lookup yields CDR1 GTSNPN and CDR2 SVGIG (reference sequence). The CDR3 has 12 residues. CDR3 in amino acids: CASRKATNEQFF. In DNA, the CDR3 is TGTGCCTCCAGAAAGGCCACCAATGAGCAGTTCTTC.

This clonotype was seen more than once but under ten times. The CDR3 reads CASSQGLAGNEQYF. In DNA, the CDR3 is TGTGCCAGCAGCCAAGGACTAGCGGGAAACGAGCAGTACTTC. This chain links TRBV3-1 with TRBJ2-7; 11 nucleotides agree with TRBD2. J gave up 5 bases and V 1 base, and 1 base lay outside the gene matches. The CDR3 sequence is 14 residues long. CDR1 is LGHDT, CDR2 YNNKEL, per germline (reference sequence).

The sample holds a few counts of this clonotype. The chain recombines TRBV19 with TRBJ2-7; 12 bases are a match to TRBD2. After removal of 6 bases from V and 3 bases from J, the junction contained 6 bases not matched to a gene. CDR1 and CDR2 (germline): LNHDA, SQIVND (reference sequence). The length of the CDR3 is 15 residues. CDR3 coding DNA: TGTGCCAGTAGGGGACTAGCGGGCGGTTACTACGAGCAGTACTTC. The encoded protein is CASRGLAGGYYEQYF.

This clonotype has a count of ten or more. The chain is built from TRBV4-2 and TRBJ2-7, with 8 bases matching TRBD2. This CDR3 spans 17 amino acids. The J segment lost 0 bases and the V segment lost 6 bases, leaving 13 bases of the junction unmatched. Germline CDR1 and CDR2: LGHNA and YNFKEQ. CDR3 sequence reads: CASRLSASGSSSYEQYF. In DNA form, the CDR3 reads TGTGCCAGCAGACTATCCGCTAGCGGGTCGAGCTCCTACGAGCAGTACTTC.

This clonotype was detected ten times or more. For the CDR3, the DNA is TGCGCCAGCAGCCACGCCCAGGGGGGGAAGGAGCAGTACTTC. Amino acids: CASSHAQGGKEQYF. The chain combines TRBV4-1 with TRBJ2-7; tentatively, D is TRBD1 or TRBD2 (7 bases each). The CDR3 covers 14 residues. Germline CDR1 and CDR2: MGHRA and YSYEKL. V shed 3 bases and J shed 7 bases, with 16 bases lying between them.

This clonotype was recorded at least ten times. The rearrangement links TRBV7-2 to TRBJ1-1, with 8 bases matching TRBD1. There are 18 residues in the CDR3. Germline values: CDR1 SGHTA, CDR2 FQGNSA. V was clipped by 3 bases and J by 2 bases; unmatched bases: 14. CDR3 in amino acids: CASSLRAGTGPLNTEAFF. The CDR3 DNA reads as TGTGCCAGCAGCTTGCGAGCCGGGACAGGCCCTTTAAACACTGAAGCTTTCTTT.

This clonotype was seen many times. This chain's CDR3 is CSVWGDSQGVAFF. The DNA of the CDR3 is TGCAGCGTATGGGGAGACAGCCAGGGAGTAGCTTTCTTT. The rearrangement joins TRBV29-1 to TRBJ1-1, with D perhaps matching TRBD1 (5 bases). Germline CDR1 and CDR2: SQVTM and ANQGSEA. CDR3 size: 13 residues. Trimming removed 6 bases at V and 10 bases at J, with 21 bases between.

This clonotype has more than one count but fewer than ten. The J gene is TRBJ1-2, the V gene TRBV5-8; 7 bases align to TRBD1. The germline V gene has CDR1 SGHTS and CDR2 YDEGEE. V dropped 4 bases and J dropped 4; count of bases not matched to a gene: 4. The CDR3 runs to 13 residues. The CDR3 is CASSRDRGYGYTF. Written as DNA, the CDR3 is TGTGCCAGCAGCCGGGACAGAGGCTATGGCTACACCTTC.

The V and J genes are TRBV6-6 and TRBJ2-7; 15 nucleotides line up with TRBD2. There are 18 residues in the CDR3. V was clipped by 1 base and J by 1 base; unmatched bases: 5. The germline V gene has CDR1 MNHNY and CDR2 SVGAGI (reference sequence). This CDR3 reads CASSYFGLAGGGSYEQYF. In nucleotides, the CDR3 is TGTGCCAGCAGTTACTTCGGACTAGCGGGAGGGGGGTCCTACGAGCAGTACTTC.

The table lists this clonotype with many counts. The chain recombines TRBV12-3 or TRBV12-4 with TRBJ2-4; D perhaps matches TRBD2 (6 bases). Deletions cut 8 bases from V and 7 bases from J, with 12 bases between. The CDR3 length is 12 residues. The CDR3 region has the DNA TGTGCCAGCGGGACTGAAATGAACATTCAGTACTTC. This gives the protein CASGTEMNIQYF.

This clonotype was observed a handful of times. The genes are TRBV5-5 and TRBJ1-4; D is unclear. This CDR3 is built from 13 residues. V dropped 4 bases and J dropped 3 bases, with 7 bases sitting between them. The germline V gene has CDR1 SGHKS and CDR2 YYEKEE (reference sequence). CDR3 protein: CASSQDPNEKLFF. CDR3 bases: TGTGCCAGCAGCCAGGATCCTAATGAAAAACTGTTTTTT.

This rearrangement joins TRBV29-1 to TRBJ1-1; tentatively, D is TRBD1 (5 bases). Germline CDR1 reads SQVTM; CDR2 reads ANQGSEA. The CDR3 runs to 15 residues. Trimming removed 0 bases at V and 4 bases at J, with 15 bases between. This chain's CDR3 is CSVEDMSGTFTEAFF. Here the CDR3 DNA reads TGCAGCGTTGAAGATATGTCAGGGACGTTCACTGAAGCTTTCTTT. The entire variable domain, with the rest obtained from reference TRBV29-1 and TRBJ1-1, is as follows: SAVISQKPSRDICQRGTSLTIQCQVDSQVTMMFWYRQQPGQSLTLIATANQGSEATYESGFVIDKFPISRPNLTFSTLTVSNMSPEDSSIYLCSVEDMSGTFTEAFFGQGTRLTVV.

This clonotype was picked up many times. The CDR3 DNA follows: TGTGCCAGCAGCCGGACTAGACAAGAGACCCAGTACTTC. The encoded protein is CASSRTRQETQYF. The chain recombines TRBV7-9 with TRBJ2-5, with 7 positions matching TRBD2. V gave up 5 bases and J gave up 2 bases; unmatched junction bases: 2. This CDR3 contains 13 residues. Germline lookup yields CDR1 SEHNR and CDR2 FQNEAQ (reference sequence).

This clonotype was detected a few times. The chain has TRBV2 and TRBJ1-1; maybe TRBD1 (5 bases). Germline assignment: CDR1 SNHLY and CDR2 FYNNEI. The V and J ends lost 7 bases and 3 bases respectively, with 15 bases between them. This CDR3 comprises 14 residues. The CDR3 protein is CASTRDSGDTEAFF. Here the CDR3 DNA reads TGTGCCAGCACCCGGGACTCCGGGGACACTGAAGCTTTCTTT.

The chain carries TRBV14 and TRBJ2-7; D not certain. V was cut by 3 bases and J by 6 bases, with 12 bases left in between. The germline V gene encodes CDR1 SGHDN and CDR2 FVKESK. The CDR3 is made up of 13 amino acids. Here the CDR3 DNA reads TGTGCCAGCAGCCATCCCGGGTCGGTCGAGCAGTACTTC. Translated, it gives CASSHPGSVEQYF. The full variable domain, in which reference TRBV14 and TRBJ2-7 provide the parts outside the CDR3, is EAGVTQFPSHSVIEKGQTVTLRCDPISGHDNLYWYRRVMGKEIKFLLHFVKESKQDESGMPNNRFLAERTGGTYSTLKVQPAELEDSGVYFCASSHPGSVEQYFGPGTRLTVT.